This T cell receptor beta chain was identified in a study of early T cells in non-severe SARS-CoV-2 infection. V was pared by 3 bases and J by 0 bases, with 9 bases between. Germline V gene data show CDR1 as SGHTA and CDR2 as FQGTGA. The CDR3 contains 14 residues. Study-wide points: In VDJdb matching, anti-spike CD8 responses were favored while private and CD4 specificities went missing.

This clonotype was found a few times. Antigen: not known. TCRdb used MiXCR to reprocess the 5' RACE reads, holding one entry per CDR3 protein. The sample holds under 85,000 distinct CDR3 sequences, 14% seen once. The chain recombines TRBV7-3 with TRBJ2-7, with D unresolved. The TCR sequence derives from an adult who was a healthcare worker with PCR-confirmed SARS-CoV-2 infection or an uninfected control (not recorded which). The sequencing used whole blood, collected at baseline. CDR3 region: CASSLGENSYEQYF. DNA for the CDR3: TGTGCCAGCAGCTTGGGTGAGAACTCCTACGAGCAGTACTTC. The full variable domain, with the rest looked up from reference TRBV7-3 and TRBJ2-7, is GAGVSQTPSNKVTEKGKYVELRCDPISGHTALYWYRQSLGQGPEFLIYFQGTGAADDSGLPNDRFFAVRPEGSVSTLKIQRTERGDSAVYLCASSLGENSYEQYFGPGTRLTVT.